The rows below give T cell receptor beta chains drawn from one sample of a study of CD8+ T cells in alopecia areata. Clones were sequenced by immunoSEQ multiplex PCR, and TCRdb holds only the in-frame ones, with some missing. The data show around 170,000 clones, 51% seen once. The sequences come from CD8+ T cells sorted from blood, collected around week 53, from a patient treated with tofacitinib. The origin of the receptors is a human donor with alopecia areata. CDR3s include the opening cysteine and the closing phenylalanine or tryptophan. A D gene is named only where the DNA matches it firmly. Part of the rows lack a size; the others show once, few, many or a class for expanded clones.

TRBJ1-1 - - TRBV30 13 TGTGCCTGGAGTTCCTACAGGAACACTGAAGCTTTCTTT CAWSSYRNTEAFF
TRBJ1-1 few - TRBV30 17 TGTGCCTGGAGTCCACCGGAGGGGTGGGGAATGAACACTGAAGCTTTCTTT CAWSPPEGWGMNTEAFF
TRBJ1-1 - - TRBV4-1 13 TGCGCCAGCACCCAACTGGGGAGCACTGAAGCTTTCTTT CASTQLGSTEAFF
TRBJ1-2 - - TRBV11-2 13 TGTGCCAGCAGCTTAGATAGAACCTATGGCTACACCTTC CASSLDRTYGYTF
TRBJ2-1 once TRBD1 TRBV6-5 13 TGTGCCAGCAGTGGGGACAGGGGGAATGAGCAGTTCTTC CASSGDRGNEQFF
TRBJ2-7 - - TRBV7-2 13 TGTGCCAGCAGCTTAGTAGTTTTCTACGAGCAGTACTTC CASSLVVFYEQYF
TRBJ1-2 - - TRBV5-6 11 TGTGCCAGCACCAGTGGGTATGGCTACACCTTC CASTSGYGYTF
TRBJ2-7 - - TRBV5-1 15 TGCGCCAGCAGCCTCGGGACAAACCCAACCTACGAGCAGTACTTC CASSLGTNPTYEQYF
TRBJ2-1 - - TRBV27 14 TGTGCCAGCAGCTTAGGAGCAGGGGACGATGAGCAGTTCTTC CASSLGAGDDEQFF
TRBJ2-7 - - TRBV6-5 15 TGTGCCAGCAGTTACCTTCGGGACTTATCAACCGAGCAGTACTTC CASSYLRDLSTEQYF
TRBJ2-1 - - TRBV29-1 16 TGCAGCGTTGAAGATCCATCCGACGGGAGCTACAATGAGCAGTTCTTC CSVEDPSDGSYNEQFF
TRBJ2-1 - - TRBV29-1 14 TGCAGCGTTGAGCACAGGTCCTCCTACAATGAGCAGTTCTTC CSVEHRSSYNEQFF
TRBJ1-1 few - TRBV6-1 14 TGTGCCAGCCCGGTTCCAGAGCGAACTGGTGAAGCTTTCTTT CASPVPERTGEAFF
TRBJ2-5 - TRBD1 TRBV7-3 15 TGTGCCAGCAGCCTGGGACAGGGGATCGGAGAGACCCAGTACTTC CASSLGQGIGETQYF
TRBJ2-5 - - TRBV4-2 14 TGTGCCAGCAGCTCTGCCATTGCTATCGAGACCCAGTACTTC CASSSAIAIETQYF
TRBJ1-1 - - TRBV27 12 TGTGCCACGTGGGGGCCGAACACTGAAGCTTTCTTT CATWGPNTEAFF
TRBJ1-2 few TRBD1 TRBV29-1 13 TGCAGCGTCTTCCTTATGACAGGGAACGGCTACACCTTC CSVFLMTGNGYTF
TRBJ1-6 few - TRBV9 14 TGTGCCAGCAGCGTAGACACGCATAATTCACCCCTCCACTTT CASSVDTHNSPLHF
TRBJ1-5 - TRBD1 TRBV27 14 TGTGCCAGCAGTTCCGGGACAGGTCATCAGCCCCAGCATTTT CASSSGTGHQPQHF
TRBJ2-1 few - TRBV5-8 11 TGTGCCAGCAGCCCAAACAATGAGCAGTTCTTC CASSPNNEQFF
TRBJ1-2 - - TRBV19 12 TGTGCCAGTCGTTTACAAGAGGGACCCTACACCTTC CASRLQEGPYTF
TRBJ1-5 few TRBD1 TRBV12-5 14 TGTGCTAGTGCTCCGGGACAGGTAAATCAGCCCCAGCATTTT CASAPGQVNQPQHF
TRBJ2-7 - - TRBV7-9 14 TGTGCCAGCAGCCACTCGCGAAGCCTCTACGAGCAGTACTTC CASSHSRSLYEQYF
TRBJ2-6 - - TRBV7-2 15 TGTGCCAGCAGCTTAGGACTCTCTGGGGCCAACGTCCTGACTTTC CASSLGLSGANVLTF
TRBJ2-1 - TRBD2 TRBV6-5 16 TGTGCCAGCAGTTACACTGTAGCGGGGGGAGGGAGTGAGCAGTTCTTC CASSYTVAGGGSEQFF
TRBJ2-5 few - TRBV23-1 18 TGCGCCAGCAGTCGAACAGACAGACCCCTCCCCGGGGGAGAGACCCAGTACTTC CASSRTDRPLPGGETQYF